This T cell receptor beta chain was profiled in a study of T-cell reconstitution after alpha-beta-depleted transplantation in children. Whole-study findings and limits: Surviving recipient T cells and intrathymic progenitors accounted for some patients' high TCRbeta diversity at day 60. Expanded clones from the graft, numbering several hundred, reportedly supplied alpha-beta T cells about two months after transplant. T-cell numbers and diversity one year post-transplant derived largely from freshly generated T cells.

Deletions cut 4 bases from V and 6 bases from J, with 12 bases between. CDR3 length equals 14 residues. Germline V gives CDR1 LGHNA, CDR2 YSLEER. Unique molecular identifiers were used to barcode this TCRbeta library. TCRdb used MiXCR to reprocess the PCR reads, holding one entry per CDR3 protein. Counted here are some 180,000 distinct CDR3 sequences, approximately 7% occurring once; the ten biggest clones make up just over 5.5%. Ten or more counts support this clonotype. The antigen remains undetermined. The chain recombines TRBV4-3 with TRBJ2-2; either TRBD1 or TRBD2 may supply D (5 bases each). The receptor's source is a boy aged 2-15 years with acute lymphoblastic leukemia, due to receive a stem cell transplant. Sequencing was performed on PBMCs, taken before TCRalphabeta/CD19-depleted stem cell transplant. The CDR3 loop reads CASSPLLGAGELFF. The CDR3 DNA is TGCGCCAGCAGCCCATTACTGGGGGCCGGGGAGCTGTTTTTT.